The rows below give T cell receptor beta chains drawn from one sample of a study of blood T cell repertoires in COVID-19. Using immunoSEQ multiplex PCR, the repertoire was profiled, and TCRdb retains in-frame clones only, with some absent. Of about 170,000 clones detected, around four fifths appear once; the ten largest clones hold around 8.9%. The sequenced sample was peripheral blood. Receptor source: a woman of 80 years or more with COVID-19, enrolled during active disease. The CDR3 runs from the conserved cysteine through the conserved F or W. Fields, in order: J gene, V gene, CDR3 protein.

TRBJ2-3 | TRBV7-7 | CASSLSASGGDTQYF
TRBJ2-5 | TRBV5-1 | CASTPATGGYQETQYF
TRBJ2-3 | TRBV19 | CASSIEDF
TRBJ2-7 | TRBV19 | CASSKITGEQYF
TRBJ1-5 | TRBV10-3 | CAISDRAQPQHF
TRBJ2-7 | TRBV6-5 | CASRIGGDYSYEQYF
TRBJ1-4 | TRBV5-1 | CASSFGATGNEKLFF
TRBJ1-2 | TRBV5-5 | CASSRGTVINYGYTF
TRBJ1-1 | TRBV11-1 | CASSLQTGTEAFF
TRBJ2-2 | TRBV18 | CASSPRGLTGMNTGELFF
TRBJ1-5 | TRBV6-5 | CASSINRGLELQHF
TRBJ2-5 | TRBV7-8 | CASSPSVRETQYF
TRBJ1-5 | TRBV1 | CTSSQDRGNSNQPQHF
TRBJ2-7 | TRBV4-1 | CASSQGSSYEQYF